This is a list of T cell receptor beta chains from one sample in a study of identifying expanded T cells in peripheral blood. The method was immunoSEQ multiplex PCR; TCRdb's version includes in-frame clones alone and lacks a portion of them. The repertoire consists of about 130,000 clones, with 86% occurring once and the leading ten covering more than 7%. Material: blood. The source of these receptors is a person aged 18 to 75 in good health. Each CDR3 is given with its conserved first and last residue. A D gene is named only where the DNA matches it firmly. Clone size is stated in some rows and not others, as once, few, many or a class when expanded.

D gene,clone size,J gene,V gene,CDR3 DNA,CDR3 protein
-,-,TRBJ2-7,TRBV21-1,TGTGCCACCCCCCTGGAAACCCCCATTTTCGAGCAGTACTTC,CATPLETPIFEQYF
-,-,TRBJ2-3,TRBV5-6,TGTGCCAGCAGCTTGCCCAGCACAGATACGCAGTATTTT,CASSLPSTDTQYF
-,-,TRBJ1-3,TRBV7-8,TGTGCCAGCAGCTCCTGGACACTCTCTGGAAACACCATATATTTT,CASSSWTLSGNTIYF
-,-,TRBJ2-1,TRBV25-1,TGTGCCAGCAGTGAACACTACACGTTCCGGGACCACAATGAGCAGTTCTTC,CASSEHYTFRDHNEQFF
TRBD2,-,TRBJ2-5,TRBV9,TGTGCCAGCAGCGTACTAGCGGGGGGGGCGGAGACCCAGTACTTC,CASSVLAGGAETQYF
TRBD1,-,TRBJ2-5,TRBV6-5,TGTGCCAGCACCTTGGGGGGGACCGGGACAGGGTACCAGTACTTC,CASTLGGTGTGYQYF
-,once,TRBJ2-7,TRBV29-1,TGCAGCGTTGAGGGACATTCCTACGAGCAGTACTTC,CSVEGHSYEQYF
TRBD1,-,TRBJ1-2,TRBV7-3,TGTGCCAGCAGCCCCCAGGGACAGGGTATTAGTGGCTACACCTTC,CASSPQGQGISGYTF
-,-,TRBJ2-1,TRBV2,TGTGCCAGCAGTCGGAACAATGAGCAGTTCTTC,CASSRNNEQFF
-,-,TRBJ1-2,TRBV5-6,TGTGCCAGCAGCCAAGAATTTAATGGTAACTATGGCTACACCTTC,CASSQEFNGNYGYTF
TRBD1,-,TRBJ2-3,TRBV6-6,TGTGCCAGCAGCCGGTACACAGGGGATGATACGCAGTATTTT,CASSRYTGDDTQYF
TRBD1,-,TRBJ2-7,TRBV11-2,TGTGCCAGCAGCCTCTCGACAGGGGATTACGAGCAGTACTTC,CASSLSTGDYEQYF
-,once,TRBJ1-5,TRBV7-3,TGTGCCAGCAGCTTAGGACAGCAAGGCAATCAGCCCCAGCATTTT,CASSLGQQGNQPQHF
-,-,TRBJ1-1,TRBV18,TGTGCCAGCTCACCACCTGGGAGGGAGAAGGCTGAAGCTTTCTTT,CASSPPGREKAEAFF
-,-,TRBJ2-1,TRBV2,TGTGCCAGCAGTGAGCAGGGTAGGGATGAGCAGTTCTTC,CASSEQGRDEQFF
TRBD1,once,TRBJ2-5,TRBV28,TGTGCCAGCAGCCCTACCGGGACAGGGTTGTTAGAGACCCAGTACTTC,CASSPTGTGLLETQYF
TRBD2,-,TRBJ2-7,TRBV19,TGTGCCAGTAGTGCCAACTTTGGGACTAGCGGGGGTACCTACGAGCAGTACTTC,CASSANFGTSGGTYEQYF
-,-,TRBJ1-1,TRBV7-3,TGTGCCAGCAGCTTGGTAGGGCTCGGAACTGAAGCTTTCTTT,CASSLVGLGTEAFF
TRBD2,-,TRBJ2-5,TRBV30,TGTGCCTGGAGTAGTTCTAGCGGGGGCTGGGTGGAGACCCAGTACTTC,CAWSSSSGGWVETQYF
-,-,TRBJ1-5,TRBV4-2,TGTGCCAGCAGCCTCCAGGGCCCCCATAGCAATCAGCCCCAGCATTTT,CASSLQGPHSNQPQHF
-,-,TRBJ1-2,TRBV19,TGTGCCAGTAGTATCGGACCAGCTAACTATGGCTACACCTTC,CASSIGPANYGYTF
-,-,TRBJ2-5,TRBV7-2,TGTGCCAGCAGTTGGGACCGGGGAGACCAGTACTTC,CASSWDRGDQYF
TRBD2,once,TRBJ2-1,TRBV10-3,TGTGCCATCAGTGCGCAGGGTTTAACTAGCGGGGGCCGAAGGAGCTCCTACAATGAGCAGTTCTTC,CAISAQGLTSGGRRSSYNEQFF
TRBD1,-,TRBJ1-1,TRBV11-2,TGTGCCAGCAGCTTAAAAACCGGGACAGGCGAATCTTTTGAAGCTTTCTTT,CASSLKTGTGESFEAFF
-,once,TRBJ2-3,TRBV11-2,TGTGCCAGCAGCCCGGCAGCCGGTACTAGCACAGATACGCAGTATTTT,CASSPAAGTSTDTQYF
-,-,TRBJ2-7,TRBV7-2,TGTGCCAGCAGCTTAGGCAGGACCTACGAGCAGTACTTC,CASSLGRTYEQYF
-,-,TRBJ2-1,TRBV10-1,TGCGCCAGCAGGGAGGAAATAGCTTCCAATGAGCAGTTCTTC,CASREEIASNEQFF
TRBD2,-,TRBJ2-1,TRBV7-8,TGTGCCAGCAGCTTAGGTGGGACTAGCGGGAGGACGGGCGGGTTCTTC,CASSLGGTSGRTGGFF
-,-,TRBJ1-1,TRBV5-6,TGTGCCAGCAGCTTAAGACCAGGGACGACCTTAAACACTGAAGCTTTCTTT,CASSLRPGTTLNTEAFF
TRBD1,-,TRBJ1-2,TRBV5-6,TGTGCCAGCAGCTTTGGACAGGGGCGTTATGGCTACACCTTC,CASSFGQGRYGYTF
TRBD2,-,TRBJ2-2,TRBV9,TGTGCCAGCAGCGTAGAGCTAGCGGGAGTGGCCGGGGAGCTGTTTTTT,CASSVELAGVAGELFF
-,few,TRBJ2-1,TRBV5-1,TGCGCCAGCAGCCGAGCGGATACAAACATCAATGAGCAGTTCTTC,CASSRADTNINEQFF
-,-,TRBJ1-2,TRBV5-1,TGCGCCAGCAGCTTGGATGCGGCGGCAGGGGATCGGGGTGGCTACACCTTC,CASSLDAAAGDRGGYTF
-,-,TRBJ2-5,TRBV9,TGTGCCAGCAGTCGACGCGGGACAGACATCCAAGAGACCCAGTACTTC,CASSRRGTDIQETQYF
-,once,TRBJ2-7,TRBV5-6,TGTGCCAGCAGCCGTCAGGGGATCTACGAGCAGTACTTC,CASSRQGIYEQYF
TRBD1,-,TRBJ1-1,TRBV25-1,TGTGCCAGCAGGGACAGGGCGTACACTGAAGCTTTCTTT,CASRDRAYTEAFF
TRBD1,few,TRBJ1-2,TRBV6-1,TGTGCCAGCAGAGAGCCGGGACAGAGCTATGGCTACACCTTC,CASREPGQSYGYTF
-,-,TRBJ1-5,TRBV19,TGTGCCAGTAGGGGGAGACGCGATAATAGCAATCAGCCCCAGCATTTT,CASRGRRDNSNQPQHF
-,once,TRBJ2-7,TRBV6-6,TGTGCCAGCAGAGGTGGCAGTACCTACGAGCAGTACTTC,CASRGGSTYEQYF
TRBD1,-,TRBJ2-5,TRBV9,TGTGCCAGCAGCGCAAGGACAGGGGTAGAGACCCAGTACTTC,CASSARTGVETQYF
-,few,TRBJ1-2,TRBV9,TGTGCCAGCAGCGTAGTTAAGGTGAGGTATGGCTACACCTTC,CASSVVKVRYGYTF
-,-,TRBJ2-1,TRBV6-5,TGTGCCAGCAGCAGAAGGAGCTCCTACAATGAGCAGTTCTTC,CASSRRSSYNEQFF
-,-,TRBJ2-4,TRBV28,TGTGCCAGCAGCCCCTCCTTGGGGAACATTCAGTACTTC,CASSPSLGNIQYF
-,-,TRBJ2-1,TRBV10-3,TGTGCCATCAGTGGCCGGGCTGCCCATGAGCAGTTCTTC,CAISGRAAHEQFF
TRBD1,-,TRBJ2-7,TRBV18,TGTGCCAGCTCACGGACAGGGGAGTTGACCTACGAGCAGTACTTC,CASSRTGELTYEQYF
-,-,TRBJ2-5,TRBV19,TGTGCCAGTAGTATGTGGGGGGAGACCCAGTACTTC,CASSMWGETQYF
TRBD1,-,TRBJ1-1,TRBV7-9,TGTGCCAGCAGCCCGGGACAGTACACTGAAGCTTTCTTT,CASSPGQYTEAFF
-,few,TRBJ1-3,TRBV10-3,TGTGCCATCAGTGAGTCGCGGGGCACCATATATTTT,CAISESRGTIYF
TRBD1,-,TRBJ2-7,TRBV27,TGTGCCAGCAGTGACCCCTCCGGGACAGGGGGCTACGAGCAGTACTTC,CASSDPSGTGGYEQYF
TRBD2,-,TRBJ2-7,TRBV7-9,TGTGCCAGCAGCTTAGCCGTCGGGGGGGCCTACGAGCAGTACTTC,CASSLAVGGAYEQYF
-,-,TRBJ1-6,TRBV5-6,TGTGCCAGCAGTCGACGTAGCTCCTATAATTCACCCCTCCACTTT,CASSRRSSYNSPLHF
-,-,TRBJ1-1,TRBV7-3,TGTGCCAGCAGCTTAGGATCCGGGACCCCTGAAGCTTTCTTT,CASSLGSGTPEAFF
-,-,TRBJ1-4,TRBV7-2,TGTGCCAGCAGCTTAGGGGGCGAAAAACTGTTTTTT,CASSLGGEKLFF